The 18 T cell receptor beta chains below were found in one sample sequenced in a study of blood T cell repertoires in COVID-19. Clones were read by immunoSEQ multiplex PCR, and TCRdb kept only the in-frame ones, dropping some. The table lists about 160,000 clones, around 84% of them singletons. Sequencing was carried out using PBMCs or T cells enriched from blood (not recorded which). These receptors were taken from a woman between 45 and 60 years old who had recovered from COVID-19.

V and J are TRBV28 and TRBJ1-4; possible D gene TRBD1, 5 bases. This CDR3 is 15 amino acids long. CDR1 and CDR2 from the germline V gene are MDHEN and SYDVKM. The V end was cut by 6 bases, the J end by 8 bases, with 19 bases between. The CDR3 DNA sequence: TGTGCCAGCAGCAATTACGACAGTCCCCGCGAAAAACTGTTTTTT. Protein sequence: CASSNYDSPREKLFF.

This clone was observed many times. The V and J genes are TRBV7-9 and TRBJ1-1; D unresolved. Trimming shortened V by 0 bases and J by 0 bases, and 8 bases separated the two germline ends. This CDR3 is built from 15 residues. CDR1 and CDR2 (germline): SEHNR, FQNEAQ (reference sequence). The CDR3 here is CASSLARVLNTEAFF. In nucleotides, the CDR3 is TGTGCCAGCAGCTTAGCCCGGGTTCTGAACACTGAAGCTTTCTTT.

DNA of the CDR3: TGTGCCATCAGTGGCCCGGGGGCTGGGGCCAACGTCCTGACTTTC. Residues: CAISGPGAGANVLTF. The chain combines TRBV10-3 with TRBJ2-6, with D possibly TRBD2 on 6 matching bases. The length of the CDR3 is 15 residues. The V gene's germline CDR1 is ENHRY and CDR2 SYGVKD. The V and J ends lost 4 bases and 2 bases respectively, with 9 bases between them.

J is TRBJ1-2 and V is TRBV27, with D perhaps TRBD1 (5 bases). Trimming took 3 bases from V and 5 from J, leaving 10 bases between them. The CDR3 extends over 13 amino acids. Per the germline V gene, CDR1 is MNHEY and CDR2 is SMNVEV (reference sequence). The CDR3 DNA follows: TGTGCCAGCAGTTTCAGGGCCGGGTATGGCTACACCTTC. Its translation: CASSFRAGYGYTF.

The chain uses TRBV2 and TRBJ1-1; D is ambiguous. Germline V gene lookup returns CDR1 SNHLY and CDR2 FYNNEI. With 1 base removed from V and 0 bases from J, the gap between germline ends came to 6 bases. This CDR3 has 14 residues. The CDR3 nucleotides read TGTGCCAGCAGTGAAGGCCGGTTGAACACTGAAGCTTTCTTT. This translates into CASSEGRLNTEAFF.

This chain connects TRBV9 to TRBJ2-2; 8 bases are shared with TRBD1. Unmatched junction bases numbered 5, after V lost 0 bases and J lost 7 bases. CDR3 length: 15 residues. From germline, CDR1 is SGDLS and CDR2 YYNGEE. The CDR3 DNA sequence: TGTGCCAGCAGCGTAGTTGGACAGGGTAACGGGGAGCTGTTTTTT. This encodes CASSVVGQGNGELFF.

The CDR3 region is CASSSTPMNTEAFF. The CDR3 DNA is TGTGCCAGCAGCTCGACACCGATGAACACTGAAGCTTTCTTT. The rearrangement joins TRBV7-8 to TRBJ1-1; D call uncertain. There are 14 residues in the CDR3. Germline assignment: CDR1 SGHVS and CDR2 FQNEAQ. The germline V and J ends were trimmed by 4 bases and 0 bases, with 9 bases remaining between them.

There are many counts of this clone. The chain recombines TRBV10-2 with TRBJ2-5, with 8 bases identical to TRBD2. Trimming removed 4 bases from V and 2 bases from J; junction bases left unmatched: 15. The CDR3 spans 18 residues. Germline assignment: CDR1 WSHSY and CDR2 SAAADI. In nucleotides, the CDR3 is TGCGCCAGCAGTGTTCGGGCCCCGGGAGGGCCCTGGCAAGAGACCCAGTACTTC. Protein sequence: CASSVRAPGGPWQETQYF.

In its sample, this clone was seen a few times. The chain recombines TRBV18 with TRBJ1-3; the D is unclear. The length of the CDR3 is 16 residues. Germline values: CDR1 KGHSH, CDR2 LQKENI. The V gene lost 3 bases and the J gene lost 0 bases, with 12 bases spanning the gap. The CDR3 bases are TGTGCCAGCTCACCGATCGGTTTACGCTCTGGAAACACCATATATTTT. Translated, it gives CASSPIGLRSGNTIYF.

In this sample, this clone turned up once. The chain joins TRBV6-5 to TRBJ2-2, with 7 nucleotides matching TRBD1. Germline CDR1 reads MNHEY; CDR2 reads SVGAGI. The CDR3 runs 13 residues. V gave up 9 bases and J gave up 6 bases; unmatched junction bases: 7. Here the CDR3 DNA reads TGTGCCAGTAGAAGACAGGGCTCCGGGGAGCTGTTTTTT. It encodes CASRRQGSGELFF.

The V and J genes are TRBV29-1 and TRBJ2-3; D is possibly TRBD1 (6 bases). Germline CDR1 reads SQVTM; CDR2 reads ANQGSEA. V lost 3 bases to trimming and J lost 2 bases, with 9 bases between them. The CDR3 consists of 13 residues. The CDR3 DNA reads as TGCAGCGTTGATCAGGGGACCACAGATACGCAGTATTTT. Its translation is CSVDQGTTDTQYF.

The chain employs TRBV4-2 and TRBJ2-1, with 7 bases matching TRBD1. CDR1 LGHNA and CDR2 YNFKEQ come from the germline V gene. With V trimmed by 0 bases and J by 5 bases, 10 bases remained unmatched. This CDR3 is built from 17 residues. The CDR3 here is CASSQEAGTEKNNEQFF. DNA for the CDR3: TGTGCCAGCAGCCAAGAGGCCGGGACAGAGAAAAACAATGAGCAGTTCTTC.

CDR3 bases: TGTGCCAGCAGCTTGACTAGCGGGAGTACCGGGGAGCTGTTTTTT. It encodes CASSLTSGSTGELFF. The J gene is TRBJ2-2, the V gene TRBV5-6, with TRBD2 matching over 11 bases. After removal of 1 base from V and 5 bases from J, the junction contained 1 base not matched to a gene. This CDR3 has 15 amino acids. From germline, CDR1 is SGHDT and CDR2 YYEEEE. Full variable domain (outside the CDR3, taken from reference TRBV5-6 and TRBJ2-2): DAGVTQSPTHLIKTRGQQVTLRCSPKSGHDTVSWYQQALGQGPQFIFQYYEEEERQRGNFPDRFSGHQFPNYSSELNVNALLLGDSALYLCASSLTSGSTGELFFGEGSRLTVL.

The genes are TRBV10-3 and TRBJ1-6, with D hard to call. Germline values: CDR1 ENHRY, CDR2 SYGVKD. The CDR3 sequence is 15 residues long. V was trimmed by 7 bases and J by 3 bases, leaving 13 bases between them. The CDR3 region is CAITPSADYNSPLHF. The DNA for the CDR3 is TGTGCCATCACTCCGTCCGCGGACTATAATTCACCCCTCCACTTT.

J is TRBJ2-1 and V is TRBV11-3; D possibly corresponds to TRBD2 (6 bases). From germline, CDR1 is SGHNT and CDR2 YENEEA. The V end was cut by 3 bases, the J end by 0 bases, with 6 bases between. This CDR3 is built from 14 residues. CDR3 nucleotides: TGTGCCAGCAGCTTGGGGGGCTCCTACAATGAGCAGTTCTTC. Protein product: CASSLGGSYNEQFF.

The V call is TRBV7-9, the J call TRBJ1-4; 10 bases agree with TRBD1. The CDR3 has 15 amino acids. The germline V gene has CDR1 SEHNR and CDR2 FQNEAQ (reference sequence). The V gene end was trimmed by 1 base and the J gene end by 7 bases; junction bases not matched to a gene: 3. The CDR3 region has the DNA TGTGCCAGCAGCTTAGGACAGGGGGCGTCTGAAAAACTGTTTTTT. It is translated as CASSLGQGASEKLFF.

The CDR3 coding sequence is TGTGCCAGCAGCGACGACAGAGTGGGGGGGAACACTGAAGCTTTCTTT. This codes for CASSDDRVGGNTEAFF. The chain is built from TRBV6-2 or TRBV6-3 and TRBJ1-1; perhaps TRBD1 as D (5 bases). V lost 6 bases and J 1 base, leaving 18 bases between the germline ends. The CDR3 loop spans 16 amino acids. CDR1 and CDR2 from the germline V gene are MNHEY and SVGEGT.

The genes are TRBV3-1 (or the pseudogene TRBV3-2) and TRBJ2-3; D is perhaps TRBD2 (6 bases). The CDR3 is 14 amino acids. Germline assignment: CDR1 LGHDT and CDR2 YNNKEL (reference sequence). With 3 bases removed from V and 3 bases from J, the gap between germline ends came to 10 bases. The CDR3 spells CASSHRGGTDTQYF. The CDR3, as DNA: TGTGCCAGCAGCCATCGGGGAGGTACAGATACGCAGTATTTT.